This record covers a single T cell receptor (beta chain). No antigen is known for it. The junction does not match germline at one end; this may be a read error. The sample is drawn from a study of T cell responses to AZD1222 COVID-19 vaccine. Study-wide findings and caveats: Rises in breadth and depth of Spike-specific TCRs came after two AZD1222 doses. Only a handful of AZD1222 recipients, five to seven in all, had baseline seropositivity. Females made up more of the donors, who were largely white British, and clonal diversity may have come out too low. Along spike, vaccine-associated CD4 TCRs were found throughout, with dominance at 160-218 and 743-854.

The CDR3 loop spans 13 amino acids. Germline assignment: CDR1 LNHDA and CDR2 SQIVND (reference sequence). Assay used: immunoSEQ multiplex PCR; TCRdb lists only in-frame clones, some missing. In the table there are 150,000 or so clones, 86% of which are singletons. Specimen: peripheral blood, collected on day 0 of MenACWY control vaccination. The source of this sequence is an adult in good health. The chain links TRBV19 to TRBJ2-7; tentatively, D is TRBD1 (6 bases). The CDR3 bases are TGTGCCAGCGAACCGGGACAAAAGGAGAGGTTATTTTTC. It yields the protein CASEPGQKERLFF.